The 26 T cell receptor beta chains listed next were all sequenced from one sample in a study of blood T cell repertoires in COVID-19. The repertoire was sequenced with immunoSEQ multiplex PCR; TCRdb's copy has only in-frame clones and lacks some. The data hold 89,000 or so clones, with about 85% observed a single time. Sequencing was carried out using peripheral blood. These receptors all stem from a human donor in a cohort sampled during active COVID-19.

The chain couples TRBV13 to TRBJ2-1; 7 nucleotides agree with TRBD2. The length of the CDR3 is 15 residues. Per germline, CDR1 PRHDT and CDR2 FYEKMQ (reference sequence). The trim removed 2 bases at V and 7 bases at J, leaving 8 bases unmatched. CDR3: CASSLSGEGRNEQFF. The CDR3 DNA is TGTGCCAGCAGCTTATCGGGGGAGGGCCGGAATGAGCAGTTCTTC. The full variable domain, rest sourced from reference TRBV13 and TRBJ2-1, is AAGVIQSPRHLIKEKRETATLKCYPIPRHDTVYWYQQGPGQDPQFLISFYEKMQSDKGSIPDRFSAQQFSDYHSELNMSSLELGDSALYFCASSLSGEGRNEQFFGPGTRLTVL.

This clone has just a few counts. V and J are TRBV4-2 and TRBJ2-6; D may be TRBD1 (5 bases). This CDR3 is built from 16 residues. The V gene lost 1 base and the J gene lost 0 bases, with 7 bases spanning the gap. Germline CDR1 and CDR2: LGHNA and YNFKEQ. The CDR3: CASSQGTNSGANVLTF. As DNA, the CDR3 is TGTGCCAGCAGCCAAGGGACAAACTCTGGGGCCAACGTCCTGACTTTC.

This chain uses TRBV2 with TRBJ1-4, with a tentative D call TRBD1 (6 bases). Between the trimmed V and J ends, which lost 8 bases and 8 bases, there was a span of 15 bases. The CDR3 is 13 residues long. Germline V gene sequence: CDR1 SNHLY, CDR2 FYNNEI. The CDR3: CASLRGSGEKLFF. The CDR3 DNA is TGTGCCAGCCTCAGGGGAAGTGGAGAAAAACTGTTTTTT. Full variable domain (missing parts from reference TRBV2 and TRBJ1-4): EPEVTQTPSHQVTQMGQEVILRCVPISNHLYFYWYRQILGQKVEFLVSFYNNEISEKSEIFDDQFSVERPDGSNFTLKIRSTKLEDSAMYFCASLRGSGEKLFFGSGTQLSVL.

The chain has TRBV12-3 or TRBV12-4 and TRBJ2-3; D may be TRBD2 (6 bases). The CDR3 is 11 amino acids. Trimming removed 6 bases from V and 8 bases from J, with 9 bases in between. The CDR3 DNA is TGTGCCAGCAGGGGTAGCGGTACGCAGTATTTT. This translates into CASRGSGTQYF.

The chain recombines TRBV6-2 or TRBV6-3 with TRBJ1-6; 8 nucleotides line up with TRBD1. Trimming took 2 bases from V and 13 from J; bases not matched to a gene: 7. This CDR3 comprises 14 residues. Germline CDR1 is MNHEY and CDR2 is SVGEGT. In DNA form, the CDR3 reads TGTGCCAGCAGTTACCCCAGGGGGCTAGCGCCCCTCCACTTT. Residues: CASSYPRGLAPLHF.

The chain combines TRBV5-1 with TRBJ1-2, with D possibly matching TRBD1 (6 bases). Trimming took off 3 bases at V and 5 bases at J, with 17 bases between the two ends. CDR3 length equals 15 residues. Germline CDR1 SGHRS, CDR2 YFSETQ. This CDR3 reads CASSSREGGRYGYTF. In DNA, the CDR3 is TGCGCCAGCAGCTCCCGCGAGGGGGGGAGATATGGCTACACCTTC.

The chain recombines TRBV3-1 (or the pseudogene TRBV3-2) with TRBJ1-6; tentatively, D is TRBD1 (6 bases). CDR1 is LGHDT and CDR2 is YNNKEL in the germline V gene (reference sequence). This CDR3 region has 16 residues. The ends were cut back, 0 bases at V and 8 bases at J, with 14 bases in the middle. CDR3 region: CASSQDQGIGYSPLHF. The CDR3 nucleotides read TGTGCCAGCAGCCAAGATCAGGGGATCGGGTATTCACCCCTCCACTTT.

The chain joins TRBV27 to TRBJ2-2; maybe TRBD1 (7 bases). CDR1 and CDR2 from the germline V gene are MNHEY and SMNVEV (reference sequence). The CDR3 totals 17 residues. With 1 base removed from V and 3 bases from J, the gap between germline ends came to 15 bases. The CDR3 nucleotides are TGTGCCAGCAGTTTATGGGGCGACAGGGAGGACACCGGGGAGCTGTTTTTT. Its translation: CASSLWGDREDTGELFF.

J is TRBJ2-7 and V is TRBV5-1; 7 nucleotides match TRBD1. This CDR3 spans 13 amino acids. Germline V CDR1 and CDR2: SGHRS, YFSETQ. Unmatched junction bases numbered 0, after V lost 0 bases and J lost 3 bases. DNA for the CDR3: TGCGCCAGCAGCTTGGGGACAGGCTACGAGCAGTACTTC. This sequence encodes CASSLGTGYEQYF.

This clone was counted a few times. The chain recombines TRBV5-1 with TRBJ2-3; D is ambiguous. This CDR3 contains 14 residues. V was clipped by 2 bases and J by 2 bases, with 9 bases between them. The V gene's germline CDR1 is SGHRS and CDR2 YFSETQ. This chain's CDR3 is CASSFQEVTDTQYF. CDR3 DNA: TGCGCCAGCAGCTTCCAAGAGGTCACAGATACGCAGTATTTT.

The chain links TRBV15 to TRBJ1-4, with unresolved D. The CDR3 is made up of 13 amino acids. In germline, CDR1 is LNHNV, CDR2 YYDKDF (reference sequence). Between the trimmed V and J ends, which lost 9 bases and 4 bases, there was a span of 12 bases. The chain's CDR3 is CATGRGYNEKLFF. The CDR3 DNA reads as TGTGCCACTGGAAGAGGTTATAATGAAAAACTGTTTTTT.

The chain uses TRBV19 and TRBJ2-7; TRBD1 matches at 7 bases. The CDR3 sequence is 15 residues long. The V segment lost 6 bases and the J segment 2 bases; nucleotides outside the gene matches: 10. CDR1 is LNHDA, CDR2 SQIVND, per germline (reference sequence). In DNA, the CDR3 is TGTGCCAGTAGCATACAGGGGTTAGGGGCCTACGAGCAGTACTTC. This sequence encodes CASSIQGLGAYEQYF.

This sequence joins TRBV5-8 and TRBJ2-3, with 9 positions matching TRBD2. The germline gives CDR1 SGHTS, CDR2 YDEGEE. This CDR3 region has 18 residues. V trimming: 0 bases; J trimming: 3 bases; junction bases outside the gene matches: 11. The CDR3 nucleotides read TGTGCCAGCAGCTTGGATGGTAGCGGGAGTATCATTACAGATACGCAGTATTTT. Residues: CASSLDGSGSIITDTQYF.

This chain uses TRBV5-1 with TRBJ2-7; perhaps TRBD1 as D (6 bases). With 4 bases removed from V and 5 bases from J, the gap between germline ends came to 16 bases. The CDR3 consists of 14 residues. Per the germline V gene, CDR1 is SGHRS and CDR2 is YFSETQ. The CDR3 protein is CASSLQGTANEQYF. The CDR3 region has the DNA TGCGCCAGCAGCCTACAGGGAACGGCGAACGAGCAGTACTTC.

The chain couples TRBV6-2 or TRBV6-3 to TRBJ2-6; the match to TRBD1 covers 9 bases. This CDR3 comprises 17 residues. Germline V lookup: CDR1 MNHEY, CDR2 SVGEGT. The V and J ends lost 5 bases and 2 bases, in that order; junction bases with no gene match: 7. In DNA, the CDR3 is TGTGCCAGCAGTACACCGGACAGGGGCCCTGGGGCCAACGTCCTGACTTTC. This translates into CASSTPDRGPGANVLTF.

V gene TRBV7-2 combines with J gene TRBJ2-7; 7 nucleotides agree with TRBD2. The junction had 6 bases not matched to a gene; V was cut back by 2 bases and J by 2 bases. CDR1 SGHTA and CDR2 FQGNSA come from the germline V gene. This CDR3 is 15 amino acids long. The CDR3 reads CASSLLASGAYEQYF. The CDR3, as DNA: TGTGCCAGCAGCTTATTAGCTAGCGGAGCCTACGAGCAGTACTTC.

This chain joins TRBV7-2 and TRBJ2-7; no firm D call. Deletions cut 2 bases from V and 2 bases from J, with 7 bases between. There are 13 residues in the CDR3. CDR1 SGHTA and CDR2 FQGNSA come from the germline V gene. Written as DNA, the CDR3 is TGTGCCAGCAGCTTATTACAAGCCTACGAGCAGTACTTC. This sequence encodes CASSLLQAYEQYF.

J is TRBJ1-5 and V is TRBV30; D unclear. Germline V gene lookup returns CDR1 GTSNPN and CDR2 SVGIG (reference sequence). The CDR3 runs 17 residues. V dropped 0 bases and J dropped 2 bases, with 17 bases sitting between them. CDR3 sequence: CAWSVGYYPPGNQPQHF. In nucleotides, the CDR3 is TGTGCCTGGAGTGTTGGTTACTACCCCCCGGGCAATCAGCCCCAGCATTTT.

The chain recombines TRBV29-1 with TRBJ2-1; 10 bases match TRBD2. The V and J ends lost 8 bases and 8 bases, in that order; junction bases with no gene match: 9. This CDR3 has 13 amino acids. The germline V gene has CDR1 SQVTM and CDR2 ANQGSEA. The CDR3 loop reads CSSRALAGDEQFF. CDR3 in DNA: TGCAGCTCCAGGGCTCTAGCGGGAGATGAGCAGTTCTTC.

CDR3 in DNA: TGCAGTGAGGGGGGGGCTTTCTTT. Its protein product is CSEGGAFF. The chain recombines TRBV20-1 with TRBJ1-1; TRBD1 might be the D (6 bases). The CDR3 is made up of 8 amino acids. The germline V gene has CDR1 DFQATT and CDR2 SNEGSKA (reference sequence). V shed 7 bases and J shed 11 bases, with 8 bases lying between them.

J is TRBJ1-5 and V is TRBV28; possible D gene TRBD1, 5 bases. The CDR3 has 13 residues. The V end lost 4 bases, the J end lost 11 bases, and 15 bases lay between the germline ends. Germline values: CDR1 MDHEN, CDR2 SYDVKM. Here the CDR3 reads CASSSFTGLAQHF. DNA for the CDR3: TGTGCCAGCAGTTCCTTTACAGGTCTGGCCCAGCATTTT.

This clone was detected a few times. This chain links TRBV9 with TRBJ2-3; 9 nucleotides match TRBD2. Looked up from germline, CDR1 is SGDLS and CDR2 is YYNGEE. CDR3 length: 16 amino acids. The trim removed 0 bases at V and 4 bases at J, leaving 6 bases unmatched. The chain's CDR3 is CASSVDSGRGADTQYF. Written as DNA, the CDR3 is TGTGCCAGCAGCGTAGATAGCGGGAGAGGTGCAGATACGCAGTATTTT. The whole variable domain, remainder taken from reference TRBV9 and TRBJ2-3, is DSGVTQTPKHLITATGQRVTLRCSPRSGDLSVYWYQQSLDQGLQFLIQYYNGEERAKGNILERFSAQQFPDLHSELNLSSLELGDSALYFCASSVDSGRGADTQYFGPGTRLTVL.

The chain carries TRBV6-5 and TRBJ1-2; D is perhaps TRBD1 (6 bases). V was shortened by 2 bases and J by 4 bases, with 14 bases between the two germline ends. This CDR3 is 15 amino acids long. Germline CDR1 reads MNHEY; CDR2 reads SVGAGI. The DNA of the CDR3 is TGTGCCAGCAGTTACCTACAGGGCCCCCTCTATGGCTACACCTTC. It yields the protein CASSYLQGPLYGYTF.

The chain employs TRBV6-2 or TRBV6-3 and TRBJ1-5, with 11 bases identical to TRBD1. With V trimmed by 2 bases and J by 2 bases, 14 bases remained unmatched. From germline, CDR1 is MNHEY and CDR2 SVGEGT. This CDR3 contains 20 residues. The CDR3 loop is CASSYRILRTGGLGNQPQHF. The CDR3 DNA is TGTGCCAGCAGTTACAGGATCTTGAGGACAGGGGGCTTGGGCAATCAGCCCCAGCATTTT.

V usage is TRBV9 and J usage is TRBJ2-2; 12 bases are shared with TRBD2. Trimming took 4 bases from V and 6 from J; bases not matched to a gene: 4. Germline CDR1 reads SGDLS; CDR2 reads YYNGEE. The CDR3 consists of 15 residues. This chain's CDR3 is CASSPSGGAAGELFF. CDR3 nucleotide sequence: TGTGCCAGCAGCCCTAGCGGGGGGGCCGCCGGGGAGCTGTTTTTT.

This chain connects TRBV30 to TRBJ1-1, with D hard to call. The CDR3 loop spans 14 amino acids. V shed 2 bases and J shed 0 bases, with 10 bases lying between them. From germline, CDR1 is GTSNPN and CDR2 SVGIG (reference sequence). The CDR3 is CAWSLLGMNTEAFF. CDR3 bases: TGTGCCTGGAGTCTACTAGGAATGAACACTGAAGCTTTCTTT.